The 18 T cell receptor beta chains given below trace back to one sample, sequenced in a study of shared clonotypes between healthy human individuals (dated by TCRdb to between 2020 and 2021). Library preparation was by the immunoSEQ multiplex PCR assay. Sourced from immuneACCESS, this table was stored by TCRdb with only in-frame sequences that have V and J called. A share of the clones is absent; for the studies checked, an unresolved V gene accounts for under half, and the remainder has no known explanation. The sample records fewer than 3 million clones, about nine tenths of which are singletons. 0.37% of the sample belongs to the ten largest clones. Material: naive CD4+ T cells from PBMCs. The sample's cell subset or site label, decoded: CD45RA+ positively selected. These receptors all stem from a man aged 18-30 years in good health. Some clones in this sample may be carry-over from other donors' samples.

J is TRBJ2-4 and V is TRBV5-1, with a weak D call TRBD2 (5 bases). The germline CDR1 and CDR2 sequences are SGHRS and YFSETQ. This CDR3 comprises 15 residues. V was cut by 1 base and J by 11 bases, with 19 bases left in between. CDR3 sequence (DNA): TGCGCCAGCAGCTTGTTAGAGGGAAAGTTATCCCTTCAGTACTTC. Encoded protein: CASSLLEGKLSLQYF. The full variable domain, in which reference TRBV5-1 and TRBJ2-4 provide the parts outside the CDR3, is KAGVTQTPRYLIKTRGQQVTLSCSPISGHRSVSWYQQTPGQGLQFLFEYFSETQRNKGNFPGRFSGRQFSNSRSEMNVSTLELGDSALYLCASSLLEGKLSLQYFGAGTRLSVL.

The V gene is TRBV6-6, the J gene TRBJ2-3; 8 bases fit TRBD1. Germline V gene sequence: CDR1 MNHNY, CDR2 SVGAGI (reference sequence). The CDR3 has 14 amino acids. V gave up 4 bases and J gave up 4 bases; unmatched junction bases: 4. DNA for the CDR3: TGTGCCAGCAGTTCAGGGGGCTTGGCAGATACGCAGTATTTT. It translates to CASSSGGLADTQYF.

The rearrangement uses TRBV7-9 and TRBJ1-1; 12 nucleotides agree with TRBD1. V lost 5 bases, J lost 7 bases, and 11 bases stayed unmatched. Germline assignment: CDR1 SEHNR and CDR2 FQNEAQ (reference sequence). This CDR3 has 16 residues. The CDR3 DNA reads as TGTGCCAGCAGCCCTAGTCCGGGACAGGGGGCGATTGAAGCTTTCTTT. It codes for CASSPSPGQGAIEAFF.

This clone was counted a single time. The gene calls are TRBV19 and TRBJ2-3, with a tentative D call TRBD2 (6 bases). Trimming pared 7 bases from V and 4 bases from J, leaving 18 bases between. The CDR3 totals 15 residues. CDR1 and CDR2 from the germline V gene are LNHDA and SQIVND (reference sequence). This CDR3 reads CASTTSRESADTQYF. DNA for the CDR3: TGTGCCAGTACCACTAGCCGGGAGAGTGCAGATACGCAGTATTTT.

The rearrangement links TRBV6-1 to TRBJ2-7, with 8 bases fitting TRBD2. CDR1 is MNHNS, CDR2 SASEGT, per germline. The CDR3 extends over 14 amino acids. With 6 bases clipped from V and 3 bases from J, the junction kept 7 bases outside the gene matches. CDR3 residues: CASRETLAGYEQYF. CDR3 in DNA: TGTGCCAGCAGGGAAACCCTAGCGGGCTACGAGCAGTACTTC.

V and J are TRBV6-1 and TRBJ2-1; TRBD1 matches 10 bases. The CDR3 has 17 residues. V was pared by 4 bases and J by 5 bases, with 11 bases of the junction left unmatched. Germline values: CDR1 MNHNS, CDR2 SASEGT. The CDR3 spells CASSALLPGQGNNEQFF. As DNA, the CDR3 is TGTGCCAGCAGTGCCCTCCTGCCGGGACAGGGGAACAATGAGCAGTTCTTC.

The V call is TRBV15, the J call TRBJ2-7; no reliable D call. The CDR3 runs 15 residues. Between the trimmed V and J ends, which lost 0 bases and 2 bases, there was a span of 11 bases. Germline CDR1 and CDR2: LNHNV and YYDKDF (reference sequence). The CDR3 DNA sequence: TGTGCCACCAGCAGAGACAGGCGGAGCCCCTACGAGCAGTACTTC. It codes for CATSRDRRSPYEQYF.

The CDR3: CASRAGLPTLDGANVLTF. Written as DNA, the CDR3 is TGTGCCAGCCGTGCCGGGCTCCCCACTCTAGACGGGGCCAACGTCCTGACTTTC. The chain is built from TRBV28 and TRBJ2-6, with no clear D. This CDR3 is 18 amino acids long. The germline V gene encodes CDR1 MDHEN and CDR2 SYDVKM. The V gene lost 8 bases and the J gene lost 4 bases, with 24 bases spanning the gap.

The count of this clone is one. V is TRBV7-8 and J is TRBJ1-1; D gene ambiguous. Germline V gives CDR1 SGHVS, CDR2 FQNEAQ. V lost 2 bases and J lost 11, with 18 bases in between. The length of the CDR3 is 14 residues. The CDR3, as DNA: TGTGCCAGCAGCTTATCCAGCTTACAGACCGGGGCTTTCTTT. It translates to CASSLSSLQTGAFF.

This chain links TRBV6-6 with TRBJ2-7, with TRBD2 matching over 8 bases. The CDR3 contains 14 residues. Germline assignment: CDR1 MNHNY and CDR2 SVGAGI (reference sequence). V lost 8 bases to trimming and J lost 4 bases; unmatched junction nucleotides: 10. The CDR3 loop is CASGSAGARYEQYF. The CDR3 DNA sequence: TGTGCCAGCGGTTCAGCGGGAGCTCGTTACGAGCAGTACTTC.

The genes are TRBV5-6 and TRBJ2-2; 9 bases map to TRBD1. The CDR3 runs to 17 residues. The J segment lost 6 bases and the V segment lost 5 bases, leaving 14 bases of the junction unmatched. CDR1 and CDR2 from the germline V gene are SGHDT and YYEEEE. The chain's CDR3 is CASSPFSRTGDAGELFF. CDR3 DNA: TGTGCCAGCAGTCCATTCTCTAGGACAGGGGACGCCGGGGAGCTGTTTTTT.

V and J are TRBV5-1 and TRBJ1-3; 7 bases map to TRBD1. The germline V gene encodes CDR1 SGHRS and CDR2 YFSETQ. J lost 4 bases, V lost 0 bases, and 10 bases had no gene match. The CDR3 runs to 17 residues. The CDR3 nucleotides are TGCGCCAGCAGCTTGGCGAGTACCGGGACAGAGGGAAACACCATATATTTT. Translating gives CASSLASTGTEGNTIYF.

Here the CDR3 reads CASSFSRYQETQYF. In DNA form, the CDR3 reads TGTGCCAGCAGCTTTTCTCGGTACCAAGAGACCCAGTACTTC. This chain uses TRBV11-3 with TRBJ2-5, with D unclear. V was trimmed by 3 bases and J by 0 bases, leaving 8 bases between them. Germline lookup yields CDR1 SGHNT and CDR2 YENEEA. CDR3 size: 14 residues.

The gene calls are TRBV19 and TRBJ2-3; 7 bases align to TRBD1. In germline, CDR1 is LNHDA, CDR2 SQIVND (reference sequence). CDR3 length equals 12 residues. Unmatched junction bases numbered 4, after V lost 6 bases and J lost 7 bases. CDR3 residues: CASSDRANTQYF. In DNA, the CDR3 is TGTGCCAGTAGCGACAGGGCAAATACGCAGTATTTT.

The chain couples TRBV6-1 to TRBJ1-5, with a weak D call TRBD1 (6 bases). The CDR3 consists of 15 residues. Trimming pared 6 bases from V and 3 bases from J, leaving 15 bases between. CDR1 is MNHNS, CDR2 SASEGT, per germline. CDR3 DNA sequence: TGTGCCAGCAGAATCTCAGGGGCTAACAATCAGCCCCAGCATTTT. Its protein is CASRISGANNQPQHF.

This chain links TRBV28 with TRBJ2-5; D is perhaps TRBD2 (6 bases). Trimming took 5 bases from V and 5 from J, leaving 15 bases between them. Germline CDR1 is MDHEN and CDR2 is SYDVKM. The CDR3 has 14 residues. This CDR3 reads CASSTPRGMETQYF. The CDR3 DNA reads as TGTGCCAGCAGTACCCCCCGGGGGATGGAGACCCAGTACTTC. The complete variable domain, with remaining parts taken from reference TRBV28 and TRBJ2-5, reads DVKVTQSSRYLVKRTGEKVFLECVQDMDHENMFWYRQDPGLGLRLIYFSYDVKMKEKGDIPEGYSVSREKKERFSLILESASTNQTSMYLCASSTPRGMETQYFGPGTRLLVL.

For the CDR3, the DNA is TGTGCCAGCAGCTTACTAGCGGGAGGTGCAGATACGCAGTATTTT. This translates into CASSLLAGGADTQYF. V is TRBV5-5 and J is TRBJ2-3, with 12 bases fitting TRBD2. This CDR3 has 15 amino acids. Germline CDR1 and CDR2: SGHKS and YYEKEE (reference sequence). Germline trimming cut 2 bases from V and 4 bases from J; bases unmatched to any gene: 2. Full variable domain (remainder filled in from reference TRBV5-5 and TRBJ2-3): DAGVTQSPTHLIKTRGQQVTLRCSPISGHKSVSWYQQVLGQGPQFIFQYYEKEERGRGNFPDRFSARQFPNYSSELNVNALLLGDSALYLCASSLLAGGADTQYFGPGTRLTVL.

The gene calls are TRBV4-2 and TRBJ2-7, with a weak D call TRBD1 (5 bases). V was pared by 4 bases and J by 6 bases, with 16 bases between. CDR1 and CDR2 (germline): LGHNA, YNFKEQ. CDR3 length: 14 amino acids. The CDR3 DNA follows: TGTGCCAGCAGCCCTCCGACAGAACTCAGCGAGCAGTACTTC. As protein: CASSPPTELSEQYF.